The source of this T cell receptor (beta chain) is a study of shared clonotypes between healthy human individuals. The wider study: The donor group consisted of two women and three men, aged 18 to 49. Study results and limitations: Naive subsets generally had larger estimated richness than memory subsets. An anticipated effect of sequencing depth on clonotype sharing among donors was recognized.

Measured with immunoSEQ multiplex PCR; TCRdb has only the in-frame clones, and not every one. The repertoire holds about 680,000 clones, with over 65% as singletons. Notes on this clone: Its matching antigen is unknown.

Between the trimmed V and J ends, which lost 3 bases and 6 bases, there was a span of 13 bases. The CDR3 has 13 residues. Germline CDR1 reads SGHNT; CDR2 reads YYREEE (reference sequence). Source material: memory CD4+ T cells sorted from blood. Subset specified: CD45RA-negative fraction. The clonotype was recovered from a woman in her twenties or thirties in good health. The V call is TRBV5-4, the J call TRBJ2-7, with D maybe TRBD2 (6 bases). The CDR3 nucleotides are TGTGCCAGCAGCTATTGGACTACCGCCGAGCAGTACTTC. It codes for CASSYWTTAEQYF. The variable domain in full, completed from reference TRBV5-4 and TRBJ2-7, reads ETGVTQSPTHLIKTRGQQVTLRCSSQSGHNTVSWYQQALGQGPQFIFQYYREEENGRGNFPPRFSGLQFPNYSSELNVNALELDDSALYLCASSYWTTAEQYFGPGTRLTVT.